Listed below are T cell receptor beta chains from one sample, sequenced in a study of a mutant IDH1 vaccine in newly diagnosed glioma. These receptors' targets are unknown. The protocol was immunoSEQ multiplex PCR, while the TCRdb copy is restricted to in-frame clones and leaves out a portion. The data hold some 50,000 clones, with approximately 65% observed a single time. The specimen was peripheral blood mononuclear cells (PBMCs), collected from a glioma patient whose treatment included an IDH1 peptide vaccine. The receptors here all came from a man in his forties or fifties with glioma. Some clones in this sample may be carry-over from other donors' samples. CDR3s include the opening cysteine and the closing phenylalanine or tryptophan. The D gene is left open where the match is weak.

j_gene: TRBJ1-2; len: 13; v_gene: TRBV11-2; d_gene: -; CDR3aa: CASSFQINYGYTF
j_gene: TRBJ1-1; len: 12; v_gene: TRBV7-9; d_gene: -; CDR3aa: CASSPAGAEAFF
j_gene: TRBJ2-4; len: 12; v_gene: TRBV30; d_gene: -; CDR3aa: CAWRGGPPIQYF
j_gene: TRBJ1-5; len: 16; v_gene: TRBV7-8; d_gene: -; CDR3aa: CASSPVYFGLKEPQHF
j_gene: TRBJ1-4; len: 15; v_gene: TRBV6-5; d_gene: -; CDR3aa: CASSPTGNIGEKLFF
j_gene: TRBJ2-1; len: 14; v_gene: TRBV4-1; d_gene: -; CDR3aa: CASSQVPSLLEQFF
j_gene: TRBJ2-1; len: 14; v_gene: TRBV5-1; d_gene: -; CDR3aa: CASRGGPFSDEQFF
j_gene: TRBJ2-7; len: 13; v_gene: TRBV6-6; d_gene: TRBD1; CDR3aa: CASSWGQGGEQYF
j_gene: TRBJ2-7; len: 13; v_gene: TRBV6-5; d_gene: -; CDR3aa: CASSYGQSYEQYF
j_gene: TRBJ1-4; len: 15; v_gene: TRBV6-1; d_gene: TRBD1; CDR3aa: CASRLTGSANEKLFF
j_gene: TRBJ1-1; len: 16; v_gene: TRBV6-6; d_gene: -; CDR3aa: CASSYWGPTINTEAFF
j_gene: TRBJ1-2; len: 11; v_gene: TRBV5-6; d_gene: -; CDR3aa: CASSFDYGYTF
j_gene: TRBJ2-7; len: 13; v_gene: TRBV7-2; d_gene: -; CDR3aa: CASSSFRAYEQYF
j_gene: TRBJ1-3; len: 11; v_gene: TRBV6-5; d_gene: -; CDR3aa: CATSYRNTIYF
j_gene: TRBJ2-3; len: 14; v_gene: TRBV5-1; d_gene: -; CDR3aa: CASSLTGRGDTQYF
j_gene: TRBJ1-5; len: 15; v_gene: TRBV5-8; d_gene: TRBD1; CDR3aa: CASRPGQAGTQPQHF
j_gene: TRBJ1-1; len: 13; v_gene: TRBV6-5; d_gene: -; CDR3aa: CASCWGVDTEAFF